These 7 T cell receptor beta chains were sequenced from one sample in a study of blood T cell repertoires in COVID-19. Using immunoSEQ multiplex PCR, the repertoire was profiled, and TCRdb retains in-frame clones only, with some absent. The data show around 300,000 clones, around 89% seen once. Sequencing was performed on peripheral blood. Source of these receptors: a woman aged 45-60 years with COVID-19, enrolled during active disease.

The chain links TRBV5-1 to TRBJ2-1, with TRBD2 matching over 7 bases. This CDR3 is built from 17 residues. Per germline, CDR1 SGHRS and CDR2 YFSETQ. V was pared by 0 bases and J by 7 bases, with 13 bases of the junction left unmatched. CDR3 sequence reads: CASSLEGGRNHRNEQFF. CDR3 bases: TGCGCCAGCAGCTTGGAGGGCGGGAGAAACCACCGAAATGAGCAGTTCTTC.

With regard to this clone: Distinct nucleotide sequences in the sample also encode this CDR3. This chain joins TRBV5-1 and TRBJ2-5, with TRBD2 matching over 8 bases. The CDR3 length is 16 residues. After removal of 0 bases from V and 5 bases from J, the junction contained 9 bases not matched to a gene. Germline-derived CDR1 and CDR2 are SGHRS and YFSETQ. The CDR3 spells CASSLDPGGRGETQYF. The CDR3 nucleotides are TGCGCCAGCAGCTTGGATCCGGGAGGGCGGGGGGAGACCCAGTACTTC.

V gene TRBV29-1 combines with J gene TRBJ2-3; TRBD2 matches at 9 bases. CDR3 length equals 17 residues. V shed 5 bases, J shed 0 bases, and the junction held 12 bases outside the gene matches. The germline gives CDR1 SQVTM, CDR2 ANQGSEA. The CDR3 region has the DNA TGCAGCGTTACGGGCAATAGCGGGGGTGATAGCACAGATACGCAGTATTTT. Translating it yields CSVTGNSGGDSTDTQYF.

The chain carries TRBV7-2 and TRBJ1-3; the D gene is possibly TRBD1 (6 bases). CDR1 is SGHTA and CDR2 is FQGNSA in the germline V gene. This CDR3 contains 14 residues. V was pared by 5 bases and J by 2 bases, with 10 bases between. CDR3 amino acids: CASSQEGAGNTIYF. In DNA form, the CDR3 reads TGTGCCAGCAGCCAAGAGGGGGCTGGAAACACCATATATTTT.

This clone was seen only a few times. The chain couples TRBV15 to TRBJ2-3, with 7 bases fitting TRBD2. After removal of 5 bases from V and 2 bases from J, the junction contained 7 bases not matched to a gene. CDR3 size: 15 residues. Germline CDR1 and CDR2: LNHNV and YYDKDF (reference sequence). Here the CDR3 reads CATSPEGGPTDTQYF. As DNA, the CDR3 is TGTGCCACCAGCCCAGAGGGAGGGCCCACAGATACGCAGTATTTT.

The chain has TRBV13 and TRBJ1-1; no clear D gene. Trimming cost V 3 bases and J 1 base, with 6 bases left between them. This CDR3 has 13 amino acids. The germline V gene encodes CDR1 PRHDT and CDR2 FYEKMQ (reference sequence). For the CDR3, the DNA is TGTGCCAGCAGCTTCCAGTCGAACACTGAAGCTTTCTTT. Translated, it gives CASSFQSNTEAFF.

V usage is TRBV20-1 and J usage is TRBJ2-7; D is ambiguous. This CDR3 region has 11 residues. V dropped 5 bases and J dropped 4 bases, with 9 bases sitting between them. CDR1 and CDR2 from the germline V gene are DFQATT and SNEGSKA (reference sequence). DNA for the CDR3: TGCAGTGCTCCTAGTCCGTACGAGCAGTACTTC. Translated: CSAPSPYEQYF.